The clone carrying this T cell receptor (beta chain) was seen more than once but under ten times. Antigen specificity is unknown. The record originates from a study of cytomegalovirus exposure and HLA in healthy donors. This CDR3 contains 13 residues. The ends lost 6 bases at V and 7 bases at J; junction bases unmatched: 6. CDR1 is MNHEY and CDR2 is SVGAGI in the germline V gene. Whole-study results and caveats: Later analysis showed most CMV-associated TCR beta chains appearing HLA-restricted.

PCR amplification relied on 60 Vbeta primers (plus 13 Jbeta primers). Produced via immunoSEQ multiplex PCR; TCRdb's table is partial and in-frame only. The sample shows 100,000 or so clones, 75% to 85% of them seen only once. The genes are TRBV6-5 and TRBJ1-2; 9 bases are shared with TRBD1. What was sequenced was PBMCs. This TCR derives from a man in his late teens or twenties in good health and CMV-seronegative. CDR3 nucleotides: TGTGCCAGCAGCCCGGGGGACAGGGCTGGCTACACCTTC. This gives the protein CASSPGDRAGYTF.